A single sample gave rise to the 15 T cell receptor beta chains below, sequenced in a study of cytomegalovirus exposure and HLA in healthy donors. The PCR had 60 Vbeta and 13 Jbeta primers. Assay used: immunoSEQ multiplex PCR; TCRdb lists only in-frame clones, some missing. This table holds around 140,000 clones. The specimen sequenced was PBMCs. All receptors come from a male donor in good health and CMV-seronegative.

Written as DNA, the CDR3 is TGTGCCAGCAGTCGACGGCCGGGCGAGCAGTACTTC. Protein product: CASSRRPGEQYF. V usage is TRBV6-5 and J usage is TRBJ2-7; D call uncertain. Looked up from germline, CDR1 is MNHEY and CDR2 is SVGAGI. This CDR3 has 12 amino acids. Trimming left V 5 bases short and J 6 bases short, with 11 bases between.

This sequence joins TRBV29-1 and TRBJ2-5, with 10 bases that match TRBD2. The ends lost 8 bases at V and 7 bases at J; junction bases unmatched: 13. CDR3 size: 14 residues. CDR1 is SQVTM, CDR2 ANQGSEA, per germline. DNA of the CDR3: TGCAGCATACCTAGCGGGAGTGCCGGGTGGACCCAGTACTTC. Translating gives CSIPSGSAGWTQYF.

The rearrangement links TRBV9 to TRBJ2-3; the D gene is possibly TRBD1 (6 bases). Germline CDR1 is SGDLS and CDR2 is YYNGEE. The ends were cut back, 4 bases at V and 3 bases at J, with 15 bases in the middle. This CDR3 is 15 amino acids long. The DNA for the CDR3 is TGTGCCAGCAGCACGTCAGGGGTAAGAACAGATACGCAGTATTTT. It yields the protein CASSTSGVRTDTQYF. Based on the CDR3 plus reference TRBV9 and TRBJ2-3, the full variable domain is DSGVTQTPKHLITATGQRVTLRCSPRSGDLSVYWYQQSLDQGLQFLIQYYNGEERAKGNILERFSAQQFPDLHSELNLSSLELGDSALYFCASSTSGVRTDTQYFGPGTRLTVL.

The chain combines TRBV13 with TRBJ1-6; a possible D gene is TRBD1 (5 bases). The length of the CDR3 is 14 residues. Trimming cost V 4 bases and J 7 bases, with 11 bases left between them. The V gene's germline CDR1 is PRHDT and CDR2 FYEKMQ (reference sequence). This chain's CDR3 is CASSSPTDNSPLHF. The CDR3 nucleotides read TGTGCCAGCAGCTCCCCGACAGACAATTCACCCCTCCACTTT.

CDR3 region: CASSPPGQTEQYF. In nucleotides, the CDR3 is TGTGCCAGCTCACCACCCGGACAGACCGAGCAGTACTTC. J is TRBJ2-7 and V is TRBV18, with a tentative D call TRBD1 (6 bases). Trimming pared 0 bases from V and 6 bases from J, leaving 9 bases between. In germline, CDR1 is KGHSH, CDR2 LQKENI. The CDR3 has 13 amino acids. The full variable domain, completed using reference TRBV18 and TRBJ2-7, is NAGVMQNPRHLVRRRGQEARLRCSPMKGHSHVYWYRQLPEEGLKFMVYLQKENIIDESGMPKERFSAEFPKEGPSILRIQQVVRGDSAAYFCASSPPGQTEQYFGPGTRLTVT.

The chain combines TRBV19 with TRBJ1-5, with D unclear. The germline CDR1 and CDR2 sequences are LNHDA and SQIVND (reference sequence). The CDR3 totals 13 residues. V shed 5 bases and J shed 6 bases, with 11 bases lying between them. Written as DNA, the CDR3 is TGTGCCAGTAGTTTACTCCACAGTCAGCCCCAGCATTTT. This gives the protein CASSLLHSQPQHF.

V gene TRBV29-1 combines with J gene TRBJ2-1; TRBD2 matches 14 bases. V lost 4 bases to trimming and J lost 8 bases; unmatched junction nucleotides: 7. Germline values: CDR1 SQVTM, CDR2 ANQGSEA. This CDR3 has 15 amino acids. The CDR3 DNA follows: TGCAGCGTTGGGGGACTAGCGGGGGTGTCGGATGAGCAGTTCTTC. This translates into CSVGGLAGVSDEQFF.

The rearrangement uses TRBV30 and TRBJ2-1, with a possible D match to TRBD2 (5 bases). CDR3 length equals 12 residues. V was cut by 0 bases and J by 6 bases, with 6 bases left in between. Germline V gene lookup returns CDR1 GTSNPN and CDR2 SVGIG (reference sequence). CDR3 DNA: TGTGCCTGGAGTGTAAGCGGCAATGAGCAGTTCTTC. This gives the protein CAWSVSGNEQFF.

This rearrangement joins TRBV29-1 to TRBJ1-2; 7 bases are shared with TRBD1. The CDR3 totals 10 residues. The trim removed 6 bases at V and 6 bases at J, leaving 1 base unmatched. Germline values: CDR1 SQVTM, CDR2 ANQGSEA. The CDR3 is CSVGTDGYTF. CDR3 bases: TGCAGCGTGGGGACAGATGGCTACACCTTC.

The genes are TRBV2 and TRBJ1-4; TRBD1 might be the D (6 bases). CDR1 is SNHLY and CDR2 is FYNNEI in the germline V gene. The CDR3 totals 13 residues. V lost 9 bases, J lost 8 bases, and 16 bases lay in between. This CDR3 reads CASGQGLREKLFF. In DNA, the CDR3 is TGTGCCAGTGGCCAGGGGCTCAGGGAAAAACTGTTTTTT.

The chain employs TRBV7-6 and TRBJ1-2, with 7 positions matching TRBD1. The CDR3 contains 12 residues. CDR1 and CDR2 from the germline V gene are SGHVS and FNYEAQ. Trimming cost V 5 bases and J 4 bases; bases outside gene matches: 1. CDR3 protein: CASSGTAYGYTF. In DNA form, the CDR3 reads TGTGCCAGCAGCGGGACAGCCTATGGCTACACCTTC. Filled out from reference TRBV7-6 and TRBJ1-2, the complete variable domain reads GAGVSQSPRYKVTKRGQDVALRCDPISGHVSLYWYRQALGQGPEFLTYFNYEAQQDKSGLPNDRFSAERPEGSISTLTIQRTEQRDSAMYRCASSGTAYGYTFGSGTRLTVV.

The chain carries TRBV29-1 and TRBJ1-5; the match to TRBD1 covers 9 bases. This CDR3 region has 15 residues. Per the germline V gene, CDR1 is SQVTM and CDR2 is ANQGSEA. After removal of 4 bases from V and 0 bases from J, the junction contained 4 bases not matched to a gene. CDR3 coding DNA: TGCAGCGTTGCCACAGGGGGCAATAGCAATCAGCCCCAGCATTTT. This gives the protein CSVATGGNSNQPQHF.

The chain combines TRBV19 with TRBJ1-6; perhaps TRBD1 as D (5 bases). The length of the CDR3 is 18 residues. Trimming left V 3 bases short and J 8 bases short, with 23 bases between. CDR1 and CDR2 from the germline V gene are LNHDA and SQIVND (reference sequence). This CDR3 is CASSIGLKGINDHSPLHF. CDR3 DNA sequence: TGTGCCAGTAGTATCGGTTTGAAGGGGATCAACGACCATTCACCCCTCCACTTT.

V usage is TRBV25-1 and J usage is TRBJ2-3; 8 positions match TRBD1. Per germline, CDR1 MGHDK and CDR2 SYGVNS. The CDR3 extends over 14 amino acids. The ends lost 5 bases at V and 2 bases at J; junction bases unmatched: 3. The CDR3 region is CASSWGQDTDTQYF. The CDR3, as DNA: TGTGCCAGCAGTTGGGGACAGGACACAGATACGCAGTATTTT. The whole variable domain, filled in from reference TRBV25-1 and TRBJ2-3, reads EADIYQTPRYLVIGTGKKITLECSQTMGHDKMYWYQQDPGMELHLIHYSYGVNSTEKGDLSSESTVSRIRTEHFPLTLESARPSHTSQYLCASSWGQDTDTQYFGPGTRLTVL.

V and J are TRBV6-6 and TRBJ1-5; D might be TRBD1 (5 bases). CDR1 and CDR2 (germline): MNHNY, SVGAGI (reference sequence). The CDR3 spans 13 residues. V lost 8 bases and J lost 2, with 10 bases in between. The CDR3 DNA reads as TGTGCCAGCGCGGGGCTTGGCAATCAGCCCCAGCATTTT. Residues: CASAGLGNQPQHF.